This T cell receptor (beta chain) was profiled in a study of blood T cells in healthy people across ages. Aged roughly 6 to 100, donors were systemically healthy Caucasians from Russia. This clonotype was found a few times. The antigen remains undetermined. Together with a sample-barcoded 5' primer, a J-beta primer mix was included in a second PCR lasting about 6 to 12 cycles. TCRdb called the 5' RACE reads again in MiXCR, with one record for every CDR3 protein. The sample yields 910,000 or so distinct CDR3 sequences, roughly 47% seen once. V lost 1 base to trimming and J lost 0 bases, with 9 bases between them. CDR3 length: 14 residues. CDR1 and CDR2 (germline): DFQATT, SNEGSKA (reference sequence). Study-level findings and limits: Investigators treated diversity estimates from one million T cells as underestimates. PBMCs were not sorted, which prevented a conclusive comparison of naive versus antigen-experienced cells.

The sequence was collected from a woman aged 55-69 years in good health. The rearrangement joins TRBV20-1 to TRBJ1-2, with D hard to call. Input material: blood. The CDR3: CSARGRRANYGYTF. CDR3 nucleotides: TGCAGTGCTAGAGGCAGGCGAGCTAACTATGGCTACACCTTC.